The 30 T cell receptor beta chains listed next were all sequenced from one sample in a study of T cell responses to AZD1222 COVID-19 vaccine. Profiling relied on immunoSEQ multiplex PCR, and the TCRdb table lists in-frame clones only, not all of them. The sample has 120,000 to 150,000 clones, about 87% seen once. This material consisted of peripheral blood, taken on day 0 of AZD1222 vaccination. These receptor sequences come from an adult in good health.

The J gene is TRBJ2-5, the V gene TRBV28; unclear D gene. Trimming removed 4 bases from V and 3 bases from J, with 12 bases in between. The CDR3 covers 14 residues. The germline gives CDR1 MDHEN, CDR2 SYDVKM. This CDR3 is CASSSGNLKETQYF. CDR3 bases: TGTGCCAGCAGTTCTGGCAACCTCAAAGAGACCCAGTACTTC.

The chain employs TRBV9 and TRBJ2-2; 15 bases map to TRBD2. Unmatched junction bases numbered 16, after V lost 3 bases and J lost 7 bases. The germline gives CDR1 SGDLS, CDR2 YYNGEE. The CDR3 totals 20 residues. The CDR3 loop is CASSGPGTSGGPLLIGELFF. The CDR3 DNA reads TGTGCCAGCAGCGGACCCGGGACTAGCGGGGGGCCCCTTTTGATCGGGGAGCTGTTTTTT.

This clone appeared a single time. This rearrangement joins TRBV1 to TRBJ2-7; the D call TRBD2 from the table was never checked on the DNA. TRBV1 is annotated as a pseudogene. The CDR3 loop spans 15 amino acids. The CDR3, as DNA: TGCACCAGCAGCCTCCGGTTGCGTACTATCTACGAGCAGTACTTC. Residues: CTSSLRLRTIYEQYF.

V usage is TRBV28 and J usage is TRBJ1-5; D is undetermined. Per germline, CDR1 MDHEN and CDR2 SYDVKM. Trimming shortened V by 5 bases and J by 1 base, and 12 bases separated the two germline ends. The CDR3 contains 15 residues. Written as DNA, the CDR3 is TGTGCCAGCAGTGGGCCTCGAGGGAGCAATCAGCCCCAGCATTTT. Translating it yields CASSGPRGSNQPQHF. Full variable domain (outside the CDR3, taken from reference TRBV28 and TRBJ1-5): DVKVTQSSRYLVKRTGEKVFLECVQDMDHENMFWYRQDPGLGLRLIYFSYDVKMKEKGDIPEGYSVSREKKERFSLILESASTNQTSMYLCASSGPRGSNQPQHFGDGTRLSIL.

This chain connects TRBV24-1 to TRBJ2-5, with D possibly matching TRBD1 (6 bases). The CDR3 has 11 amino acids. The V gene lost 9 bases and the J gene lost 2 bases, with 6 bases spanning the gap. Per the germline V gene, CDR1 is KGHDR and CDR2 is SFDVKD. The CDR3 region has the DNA TGTGCCACCGGGACACAAGAGACCCAGTACTTC. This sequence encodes CATGTQETQYF.

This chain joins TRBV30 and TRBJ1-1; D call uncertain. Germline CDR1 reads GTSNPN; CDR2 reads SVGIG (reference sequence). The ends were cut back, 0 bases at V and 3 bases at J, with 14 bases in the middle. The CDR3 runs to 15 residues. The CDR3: CAWSVRAIRDTEAFF. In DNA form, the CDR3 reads TGTGCCTGGAGTGTACGTGCCATAAGGGACACTGAAGCTTTCTTT.

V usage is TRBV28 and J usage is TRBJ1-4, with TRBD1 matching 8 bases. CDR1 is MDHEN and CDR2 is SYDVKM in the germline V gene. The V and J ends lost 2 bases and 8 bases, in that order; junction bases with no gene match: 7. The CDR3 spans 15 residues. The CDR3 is CASSLGQGVREKLFF. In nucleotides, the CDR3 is TGTGCCAGCAGTTTAGGACAGGGAGTCCGGGAAAAACTGTTTTTT.

The CDR3 nucleotides read TGTGCCTGGAGTGTTGGGATTGAAGCTTTCTTT. Its translation is CAWSVGIEAFF. V is TRBV30 and J is TRBJ1-1; no reliable D call. CDR1 is GTSNPN and CDR2 is SVGIG in the germline V gene (reference sequence). The CDR3 has 11 amino acids. V shed 0 bases and J shed 7 bases, with 6 bases lying between them.

In DNA, the CDR3 is TGCGCCAGCAGCCGCCCTAGCGGGAGGGCCTCAGAGACCCAGTACTTC. It encodes CASSRPSGRASETQYF. The gene calls are TRBV5-1 and TRBJ2-5; TRBD2 matches 12 bases. V lost 4 bases, J lost 4 bases, and 8 bases stayed unmatched. The CDR3 is made up of 16 amino acids. CDR1 and CDR2 from the germline V gene are SGHRS and YFSETQ.

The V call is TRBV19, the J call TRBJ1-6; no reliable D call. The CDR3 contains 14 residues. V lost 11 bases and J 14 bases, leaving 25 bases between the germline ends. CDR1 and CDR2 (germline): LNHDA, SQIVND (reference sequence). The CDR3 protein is CARPRSPSYSALHF. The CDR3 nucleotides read TGTGCCCGCCCACGATCGCCATCTTATTCGGCCCTCCACTTT.

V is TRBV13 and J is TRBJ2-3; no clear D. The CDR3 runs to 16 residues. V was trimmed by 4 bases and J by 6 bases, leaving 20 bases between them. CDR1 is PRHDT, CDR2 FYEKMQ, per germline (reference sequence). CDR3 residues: CASSSAAHRDRDTQYF. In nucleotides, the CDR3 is TGTGCCAGCAGCTCCGCCGCACATAGGGATAGGGATACGCAGTATTTT.

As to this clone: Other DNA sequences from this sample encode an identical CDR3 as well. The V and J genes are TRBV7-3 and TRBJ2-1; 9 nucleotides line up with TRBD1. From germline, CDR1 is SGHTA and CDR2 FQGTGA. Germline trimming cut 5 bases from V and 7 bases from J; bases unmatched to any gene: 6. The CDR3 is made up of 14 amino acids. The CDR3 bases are TGTGCCAGCAGCCGAGGACAGGGGAGGAATGAGCAGTTCTTC. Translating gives CASSRGQGRNEQFF.

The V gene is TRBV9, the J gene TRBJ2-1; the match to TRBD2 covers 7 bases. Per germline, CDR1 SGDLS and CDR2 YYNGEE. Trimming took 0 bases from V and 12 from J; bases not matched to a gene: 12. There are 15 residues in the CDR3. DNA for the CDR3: TGTGCCAGCAGCGTAGCGTCTAGCGGCAGCTTAGGGCAGTTCTTC. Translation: CASSVASSGSLGQFF. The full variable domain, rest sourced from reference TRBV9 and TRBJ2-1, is DSGVTQTPKHLITATGQRVTLRCSPRSGDLSVYWYQQSLDQGLQFLIQYYNGEERAKGNILERFSAQQFPDLHSELNLSSLELGDSALYFCASSVASSGSLGQFFGPGTRLTVL.

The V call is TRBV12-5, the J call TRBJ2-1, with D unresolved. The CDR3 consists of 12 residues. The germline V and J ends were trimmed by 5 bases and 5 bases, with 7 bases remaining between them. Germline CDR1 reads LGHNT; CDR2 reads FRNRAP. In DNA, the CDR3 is TGTGCTAGTGGTCTCTCTGACAATGAGCAGTTCTTC. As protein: CASGLSDNEQFF.

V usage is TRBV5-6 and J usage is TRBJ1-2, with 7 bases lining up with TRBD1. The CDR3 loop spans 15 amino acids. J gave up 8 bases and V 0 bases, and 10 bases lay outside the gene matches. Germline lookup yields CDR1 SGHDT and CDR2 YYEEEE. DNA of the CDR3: TGTGCCAGCAGCTTGGATCCCAGGGGGGCGTGGGGCTACACCTTC. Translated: CASSLDPRGAWGYTF.

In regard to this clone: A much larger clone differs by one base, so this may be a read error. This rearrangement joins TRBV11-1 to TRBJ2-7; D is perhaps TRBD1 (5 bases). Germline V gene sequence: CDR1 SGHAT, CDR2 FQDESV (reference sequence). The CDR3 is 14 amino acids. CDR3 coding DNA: TGTGCCGGCAGCTTAGGGGTCGGTAAATACGAGCAGTACTTC. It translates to CAGSLGVGKYEQYF.

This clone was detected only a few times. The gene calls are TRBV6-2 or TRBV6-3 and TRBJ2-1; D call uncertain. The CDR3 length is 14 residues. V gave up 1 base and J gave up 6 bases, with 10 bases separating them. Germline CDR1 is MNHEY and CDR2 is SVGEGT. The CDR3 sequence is CASSYFPWRNEQFF. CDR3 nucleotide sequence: TGTGCCAGCAGTTACTTCCCCTGGCGCAATGAGCAGTTCTTC.

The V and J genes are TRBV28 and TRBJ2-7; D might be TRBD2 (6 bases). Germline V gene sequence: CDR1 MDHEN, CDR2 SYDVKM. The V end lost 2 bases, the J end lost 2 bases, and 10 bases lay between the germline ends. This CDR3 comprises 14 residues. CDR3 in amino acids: CASSLRDWPYEQYF. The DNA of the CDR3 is TGTGCCAGCAGTTTAAGGGACTGGCCCTACGAGCAGTACTTC.

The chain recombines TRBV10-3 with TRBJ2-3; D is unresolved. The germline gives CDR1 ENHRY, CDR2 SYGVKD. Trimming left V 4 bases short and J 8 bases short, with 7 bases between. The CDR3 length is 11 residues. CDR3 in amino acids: CAISVVGTQYF. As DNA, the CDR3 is TGTGCCATCAGTGTGGTAGGTACGCAGTATTTT.

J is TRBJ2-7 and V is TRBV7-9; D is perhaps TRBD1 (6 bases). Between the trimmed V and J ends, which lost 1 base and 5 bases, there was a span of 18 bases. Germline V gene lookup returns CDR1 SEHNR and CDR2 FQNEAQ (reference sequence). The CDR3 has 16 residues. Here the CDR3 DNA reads TGTGCCAGCAGCTTAGAGCCCCGGTGGGCAGGGGACGAGCAGTACTTC. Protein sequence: CASSLEPRWAGDEQYF.

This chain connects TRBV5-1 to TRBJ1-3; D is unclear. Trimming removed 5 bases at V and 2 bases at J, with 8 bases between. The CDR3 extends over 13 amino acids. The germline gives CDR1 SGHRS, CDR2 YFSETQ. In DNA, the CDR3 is TGCGCCAGCAGTGTGGGTACTGGAAACACCATATATTTT. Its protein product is CASSVGTGNTIYF.

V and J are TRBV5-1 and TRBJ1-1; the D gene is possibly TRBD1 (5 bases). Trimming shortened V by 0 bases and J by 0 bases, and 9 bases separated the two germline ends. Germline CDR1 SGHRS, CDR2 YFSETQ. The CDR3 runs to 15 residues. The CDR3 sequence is CASSLAEGLNTEAFF. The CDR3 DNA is TGCGCCAGCAGCTTGGCTGAGGGGTTGAACACTGAAGCTTTCTTT.

The CDR3 region has the DNA TGTGCCAGCAGCAAATACAGGGGCTACGAGCAGTACTTC. Amino acids: CASSKYRGYEQYF. The chain is built from TRBV5-5 and TRBJ2-7, with TRBD1 matching 7 bases. V lost 4 bases, J lost 3 bases, and 4 bases stayed unmatched. The CDR3 has 13 residues. The V gene's germline CDR1 is SGHKS and CDR2 YYEKEE (reference sequence).

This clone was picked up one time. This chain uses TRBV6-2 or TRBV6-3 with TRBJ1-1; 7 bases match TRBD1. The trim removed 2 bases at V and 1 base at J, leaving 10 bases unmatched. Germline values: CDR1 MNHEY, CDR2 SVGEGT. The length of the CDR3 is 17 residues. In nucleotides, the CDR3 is TGTGCCAGCAGTTACATCCTCACGACAGGGAGGAACACTGAAGCTTTCTTT. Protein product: CASSYILTTGRNTEAFF.

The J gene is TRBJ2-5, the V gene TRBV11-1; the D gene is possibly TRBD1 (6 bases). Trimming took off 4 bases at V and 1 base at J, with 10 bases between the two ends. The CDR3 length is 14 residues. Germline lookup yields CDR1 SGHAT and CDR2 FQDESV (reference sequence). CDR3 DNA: TGTGCCAGCAGCTCGCAGGACAGCCAAGAGACCCAGTACTTC. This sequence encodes CASSSQDSQETQYF.

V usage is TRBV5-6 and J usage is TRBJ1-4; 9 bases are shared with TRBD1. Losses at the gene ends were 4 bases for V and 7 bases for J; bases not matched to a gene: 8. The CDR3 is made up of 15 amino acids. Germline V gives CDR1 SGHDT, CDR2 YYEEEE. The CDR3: CASSTTGGRGEKLFF. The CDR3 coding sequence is TGTGCCAGCAGCACAACAGGGGGCAGGGGTGAAAAACTGTTTTTT.

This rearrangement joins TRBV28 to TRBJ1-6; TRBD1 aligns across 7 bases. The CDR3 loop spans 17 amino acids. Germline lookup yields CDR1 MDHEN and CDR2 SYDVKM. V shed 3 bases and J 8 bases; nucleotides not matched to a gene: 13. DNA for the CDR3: TGTGCCAGCAGTTTGTCCCCCGACAGGGTTACTGATTCACCCCTCCACTTT. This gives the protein CASSLSPDRVTDSPLHF.

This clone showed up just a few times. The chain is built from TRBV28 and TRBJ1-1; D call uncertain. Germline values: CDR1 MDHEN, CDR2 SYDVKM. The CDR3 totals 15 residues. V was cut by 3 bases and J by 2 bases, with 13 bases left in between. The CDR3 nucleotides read TGTGCCAGCAGTTTGAGGGCGACGGGAAACACTGAAGCTTTCTTT. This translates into CASSLRATGNTEAFF.

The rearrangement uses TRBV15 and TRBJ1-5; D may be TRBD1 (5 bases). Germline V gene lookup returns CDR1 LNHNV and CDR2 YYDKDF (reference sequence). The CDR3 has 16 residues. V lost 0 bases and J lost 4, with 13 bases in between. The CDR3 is CATSRDQDGTNQPQHF. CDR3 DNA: TGTGCCACCAGCAGAGATCAGGACGGGACGAATCAGCCCCAGCATTTT.

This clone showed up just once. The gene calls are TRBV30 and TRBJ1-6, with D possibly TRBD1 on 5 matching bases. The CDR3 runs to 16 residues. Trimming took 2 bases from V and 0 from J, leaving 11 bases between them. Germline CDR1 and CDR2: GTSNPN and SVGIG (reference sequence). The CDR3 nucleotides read TGTGCCTGGAGTAGGACATCCCTCTCCTATAATTCACCCCTCCACTTT. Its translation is CAWSRTSLSYNSPLHF.